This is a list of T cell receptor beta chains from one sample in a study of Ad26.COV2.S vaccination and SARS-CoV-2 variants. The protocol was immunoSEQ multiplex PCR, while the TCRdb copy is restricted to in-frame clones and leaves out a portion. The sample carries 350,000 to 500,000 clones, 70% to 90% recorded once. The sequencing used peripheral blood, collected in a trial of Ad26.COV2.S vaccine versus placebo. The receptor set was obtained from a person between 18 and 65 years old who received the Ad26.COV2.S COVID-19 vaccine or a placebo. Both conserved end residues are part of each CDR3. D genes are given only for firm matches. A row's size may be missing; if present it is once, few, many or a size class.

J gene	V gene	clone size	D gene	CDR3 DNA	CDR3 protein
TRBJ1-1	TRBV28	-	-	TGTGCCAGCAGTTCATGGCACTCGAACACTGAAGCTTTCTTT	CASSSWHSNTEAFF
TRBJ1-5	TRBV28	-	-	TGTGCCAGCAGCGACGCCCAGGGGTGGCCCCAGCATTTT	CASSDAQGWPQHF
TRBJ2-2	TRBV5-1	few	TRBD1	TGCGCCAGCAGCTTGGCCCCGGGACAGGGGAACACCGGGGAGCTGTTTTTT	CASSLAPGQGNTGELFF
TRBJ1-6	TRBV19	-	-	TGTGCCAGTAGTACCGGGCCGAGCTCCTATAATTCACCCCTCCACTTT	CASSTGPSSYNSPLHF
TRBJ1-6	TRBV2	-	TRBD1	TGTGCCAGCAGTATATCGCGGGACAGGGGCTCCTATAATTCACCCCTCCACTTT	CASSISRDRGSYNSPLHF
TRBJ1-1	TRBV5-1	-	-	TGCGCCAGCAGCTTGAACGGGGGGCTCACTGAAGCTTTCTTT	CASSLNGGLTEAFF
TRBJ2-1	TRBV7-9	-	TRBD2	TGTGCCAGCAGCTTACCCCGGGGGAGCGGGGAAGAGCAGTTCTTC	CASSLPRGSGEEQFF
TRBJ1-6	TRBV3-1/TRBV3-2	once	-	TGTGCCAGCAGCCAAGTAAATTCACCCCTCCACTTT	CASSQVNSPLHF
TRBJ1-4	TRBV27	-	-	TGTGCCAGCAGTTTAAGAAAGTCAGTCGAAAAACTGTTTTTT	CASSLRKSVEKLFF
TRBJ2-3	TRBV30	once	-	TGTGCCTGGAGTCGGGCCGGGGGGCGCACAGATACGCAGTATTTT	CAWSRAGGRTDTQYF
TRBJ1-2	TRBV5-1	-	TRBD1	TGCGCCAGCAGCTTGGTCCTCGGGACAGGGGAAGGCTACACCTTC	CASSLVLGTGEGYTF
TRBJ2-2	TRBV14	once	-	TGTGCCAGCAGCCAAGACATCTACACCGGGGAGCTGTTTTTT	CASSQDIYTGELFF
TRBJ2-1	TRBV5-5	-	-	TGTGCCAGCGTCTACAATGAGCAGTTCTTC	CASVYNEQFF
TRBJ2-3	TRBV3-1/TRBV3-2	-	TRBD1	TGTGCCAGCAGCCTAGGAACGGGACAGCTGGCAGATACGCAGTATTTT	CASSLGTGQLADTQYF
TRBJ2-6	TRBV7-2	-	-	TGTGCCAGCAGCTTAGGCAGGGGGGCCAACGTCCTGACTTTC	CASSLGRGANVLTF
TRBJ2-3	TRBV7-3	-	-	TGTGCCAGCAGCGAAAGCGTAATGGGAGGCACAGATACGCAGTATTTT	CASSESVMGGTDTQYF
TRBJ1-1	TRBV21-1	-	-	TGTGCCAGCAGCAAAGGGACAGGGGGGACTGAAGCTTTCTTT	CASSKGTGGTEAFF
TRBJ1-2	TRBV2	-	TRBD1	TGTGCCAGCAAGGGGCCGGACAGGGATGGCTACACCTTC	CASKGPDRDGYTF
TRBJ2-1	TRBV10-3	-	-	TGTGCCATCAGTGAGGGACCCTCCTACAATGAGCAGTTCTTC	CAISEGPSYNEQFF
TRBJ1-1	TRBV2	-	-	TGTGCCAGCAGTGAAGCGCACGGGGGTAACACTGAAGCTTTCTTT	CASSEAHGGNTEAFF
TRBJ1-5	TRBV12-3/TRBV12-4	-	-	TGTGCCAGCAGTTTACTGGCAGTTCAGCCCCAGCATTTT	CASSLLAVQPQHF
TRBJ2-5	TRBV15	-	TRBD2	TGTGCCACCAGCCTTAATTTTGGGGGGGTCGACCAGTACTTC	CATSLNFGGVDQYF
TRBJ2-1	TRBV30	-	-	TGTGCCTGGAGTGACACAGTCTACAATGAGCAGTTCTTC	CAWSDTVYNEQFF
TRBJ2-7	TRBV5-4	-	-	TGTGCCAGCATCCTTAGGACACCGAGCTCCTACGAGCAGTACTTC	CASILRTPSSYEQYF
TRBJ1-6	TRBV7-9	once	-	TGTGCCAGCAGCAGCGGGACCTCAGCATTCGATTCACCCCTCCACTTT	CASSSGTSAFDSPLHF
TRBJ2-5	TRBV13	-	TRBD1	TGTGCCAGCAGCAAAAGGACAGGGGGTAGCCAAGAGACCCAGTACTTC	CASSKRTGGSQETQYF
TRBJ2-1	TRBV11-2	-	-	TGTGCCAGCAGCTTTAGGTGGCAGAACAACAATGAGCAGTTCTTC	CASSFRWQNNNEQFF
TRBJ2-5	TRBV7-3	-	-	TGTGCCAGCAGCTTAGTGGGGCCGACCTCACAAGAGACCCAGTACTTC	CASSLVGPTSQETQYF
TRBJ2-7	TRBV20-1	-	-	TGCAGTGCCTCCACAAGCTACGAGCAGTACTTC	CSASTSYEQYF
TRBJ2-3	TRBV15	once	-	TGTGCCACCAGCCTCAGGGACTTTTACACAGATACGCAGTATTTT	CATSLRDFYTDTQYF
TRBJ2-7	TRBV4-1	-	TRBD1	TGCGCCAGCAGCCAAGACCCAGGGGGCGTCTGGAACGAGCAGTACTTC	CASSQDPGGVWNEQYF
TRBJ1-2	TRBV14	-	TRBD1	TGTGCCAGCAGTCAGGGGGTGTATGGCTACACCTTC	CASSQGVYGYTF
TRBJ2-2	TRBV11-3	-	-	TGTGCCAGCAGCTTTTCTCTTACCGGGGAGCTGTTTTTT	CASSFSLTGELFF
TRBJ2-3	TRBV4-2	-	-	TGTGCCAGCAGCCAAGCCTCCCGCGCGGGGAGATACACAGATACGCAGTATTTT	CASSQASRAGRYTDTQYF
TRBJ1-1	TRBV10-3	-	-	TGTGCCATCAGTGAGTACGGGGGCACTGAAGCTTTCTTT	CAISEYGGTEAFF
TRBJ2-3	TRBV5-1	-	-	TGCGCCAGCAGCTTGGGGGCTAGCTTCGGTGATACGCAGTATTTT	CASSLGASFGDTQYF
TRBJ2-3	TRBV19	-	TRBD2	TGTGCCAGTAGTAAGGGTGCTAGCGGGGGGGCCTTTACAGATACGCAGTATTTT	CASSKGASGGAFTDTQYF
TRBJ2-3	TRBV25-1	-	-	TGTGCCACCTACTCGACAGATACGCAGTATTTT	CATYSTDTQYF
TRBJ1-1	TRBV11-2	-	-	TGTGCCAGCAGCTTAGACGTAAGGGCTGAAGCTTTCTTT	CASSLDVRAEAFF
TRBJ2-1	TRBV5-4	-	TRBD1	TGTGCCAGCAGCCCACAGGGGACCTCCCCGTACAATGAGCAGTTCTTC	CASSPQGTSPYNEQFF
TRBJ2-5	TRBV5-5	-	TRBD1	TGTGCCAGCAGGCCCCCGGGACAGAGAAACCAAGAGACCCAGTACTTC	CASRPPGQRNQETQYF
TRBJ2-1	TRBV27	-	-	TGTGCCAGCAGTTTCCATCGCGGGGCAGGCAATGAGCAGTTCTTC	CASSFHRGAGNEQFF
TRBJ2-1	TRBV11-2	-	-	TGTGCCAGCAGCTTTTCGGGCACACCCTACAATGAGCAGTTCTTC	CASSFSGTPYNEQFF
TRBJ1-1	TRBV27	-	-	TGTGCCAGCAGAGTCTCGAACACTGAAGCTTTCTTT	CASRVSNTEAFF
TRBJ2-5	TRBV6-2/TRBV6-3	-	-	TGTGCCAGCAGTTACTCGAAAGGGGGAATCAACATAAACCAAGAGACCCAGTACTTC	CASSYSKGGININQETQYF
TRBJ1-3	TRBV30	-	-	TGTGCCTGGAGTGTATCCGGAAACACCATATATTTT	CAWSVSGNTIYF
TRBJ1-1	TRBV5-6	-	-	TGTGCCAGCAGCCAGGGCCCTCCCAGCACTGAAGCTTTCTTT	CASSQGPPSTEAFF
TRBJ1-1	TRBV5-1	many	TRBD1	TGCGCCAGCAGCTTCGGACAGGGGCTAAGGACTGAAGCTTTCTTT	CASSFGQGLRTEAFF
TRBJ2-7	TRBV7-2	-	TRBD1	TGTGCCAGCAGCCCACCGACAGGGCCTACGTACGAGCAGTACTTC	CASSPPTGPTYEQYF
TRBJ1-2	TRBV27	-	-	TGTGCCAGCAGCCGAACCGACAGGCGCGAACTAGATGGCTACACCTTC	CASSRTDRRELDGYTF
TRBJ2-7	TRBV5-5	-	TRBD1	TGTGCCAGCAGCTGGGCGACAGGGAATTACGAGCAGTACTTC	CASSWATGNYEQYF
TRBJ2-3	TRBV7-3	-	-	TGTGCCAGCAGCTTATTGCGGTCCGGGGATACGCAGTATTTT	CASSLLRSGDTQYF
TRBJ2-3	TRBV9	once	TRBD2	TGTGCCAGCAGCGTAGATGGGGGGGCAGATACGCAGTATTTT	CASSVDGGADTQYF
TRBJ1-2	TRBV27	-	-	TGTGCCAGTAGAAAAAGGACGACCTTCTATGGCTACACCTTC	CASRKRTTFYGYTF
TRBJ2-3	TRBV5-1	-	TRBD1	TGCGCCAGCAGCAGTCGGGACAGGGGTAGCACAGATACGCAGTATTTT	CASSSRDRGSTDTQYF